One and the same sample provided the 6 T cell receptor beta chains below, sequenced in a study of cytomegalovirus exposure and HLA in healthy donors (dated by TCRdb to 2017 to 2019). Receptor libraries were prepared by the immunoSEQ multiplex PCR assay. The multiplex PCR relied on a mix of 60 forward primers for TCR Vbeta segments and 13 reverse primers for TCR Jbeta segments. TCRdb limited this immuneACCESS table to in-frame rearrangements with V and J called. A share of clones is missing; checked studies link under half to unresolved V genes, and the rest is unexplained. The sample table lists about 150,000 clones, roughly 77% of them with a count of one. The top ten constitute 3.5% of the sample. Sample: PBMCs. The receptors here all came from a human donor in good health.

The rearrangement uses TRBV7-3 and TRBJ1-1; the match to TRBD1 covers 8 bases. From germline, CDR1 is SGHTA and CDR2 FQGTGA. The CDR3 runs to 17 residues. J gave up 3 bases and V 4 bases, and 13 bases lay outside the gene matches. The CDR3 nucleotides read TGTGCCAGCAGCTCACCGTGGACAGGGAAGGAGGACACTGAAGCTTTCTTT. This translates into CASSSPWTGKEDTEAFF.

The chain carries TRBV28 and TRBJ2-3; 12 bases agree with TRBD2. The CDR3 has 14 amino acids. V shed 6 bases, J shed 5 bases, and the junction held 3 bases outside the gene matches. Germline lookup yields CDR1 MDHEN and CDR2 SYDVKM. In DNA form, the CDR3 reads TGTGCCAGCAGACGACTAGCGGGAGTAGATACGCAGTATTTT. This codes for CASRRLAGVDTQYF.

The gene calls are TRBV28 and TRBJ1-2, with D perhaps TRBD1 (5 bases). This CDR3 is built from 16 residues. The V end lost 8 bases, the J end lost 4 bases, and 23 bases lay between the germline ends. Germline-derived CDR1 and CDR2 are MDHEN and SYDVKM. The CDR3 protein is CASASPSGRLVYGYTF. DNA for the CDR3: TGTGCCAGCGCGTCTCCATCAGGGAGGTTGGTCTATGGCTACACCTTC.

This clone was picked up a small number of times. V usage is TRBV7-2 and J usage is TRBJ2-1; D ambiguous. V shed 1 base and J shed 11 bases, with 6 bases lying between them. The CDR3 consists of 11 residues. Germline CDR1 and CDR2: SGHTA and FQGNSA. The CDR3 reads CASSLGAKQFF. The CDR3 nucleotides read TGTGCCAGCAGCTTAGGAGCGAAGCAGTTCTTC.

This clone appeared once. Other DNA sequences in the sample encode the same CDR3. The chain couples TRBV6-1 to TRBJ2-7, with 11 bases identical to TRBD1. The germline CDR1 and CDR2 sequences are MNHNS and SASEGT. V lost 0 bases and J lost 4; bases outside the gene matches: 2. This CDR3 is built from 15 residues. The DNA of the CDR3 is TGTGCCAGCAGTGAAGCGGGGACAGGGGGTTACGAGCAGTACTTC. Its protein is CASSEAGTGGYEQYF.

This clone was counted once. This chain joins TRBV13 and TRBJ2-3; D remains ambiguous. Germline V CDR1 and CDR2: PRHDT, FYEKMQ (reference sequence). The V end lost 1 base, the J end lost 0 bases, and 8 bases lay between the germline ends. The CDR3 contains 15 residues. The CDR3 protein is CASSLDWRSTDTQYF. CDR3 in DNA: TGTGCCAGCAGCTTAGACTGGCGGAGCACAGATACGCAGTATTTT.